This T cell receptor (beta chain) was observed in a study of T cells in Graves' hyperthyroidism and ophthalmopathy. TCR beta CDR3 sequences were amplified from RNA transcripts. HTBI primers were employed in a first-round RT-PCR of the TCR CDR3. TCRdb called the multiplex PCR reads again in MiXCR, with one record for every CDR3 protein. Here the sample spans 500,000 to 550,000 distinct CDR3 sequences, around 20% being singletons. CDR1 is SGHKS and CDR2 is YYEKEE in the germline V gene (reference sequence). V dropped 0 bases and J dropped 3 bases, with 12 bases sitting between them. The CDR3 consists of 15 residues. Uncontrolled infections, other autoimmune diseases, pregnancy or lactation led to exclusion of patients. In making diagnoses, clinical symptoms, serum thyroxine and TRAb, thyroid ultrasound and orbital computed tomography were all used. This clonotype was found many times.

The sample was blood. This chain links TRBV5-5 with TRBJ1-1; D may be TRBD1 (5 bases). The receptor's source is a man between 18 and 29 years old with Graves' hyperthyroidism. CDR3 in amino acids: CASSLERGWDTEAFF. For the CDR3, the DNA is TGTGCCAGCAGCTTGGAGAGGGGATGGGACACTGAAGCTTTCTTT.